Each of the 5 T cell receptor beta chains below was sequenced from the same sample in a study of T-cell memory formation after mild COVID-19. TCRdb re-analysed the 5' RACE reads in MiXCR, keeping a single row per CDR3 protein. The data contain 55,000 to 75,000 distinct CDR3 sequences, 28% of them singletons. Sample: PBMCs or a T cell subset sorted from them (not recorded which). The receptors here all came from a man aged 18 to 35 who had mild COVID-19 (a few samples of this study predate the infection). Cell type and time point are not known.

The rearrangement uses TRBV29-1 and TRBJ2-3, with TRBD1 matching 9 bases. The germline CDR1 and CDR2 sequences are SQVTM and ANQGSEA. CDR3 length: 14 residues. Trimming removed 6 bases from V and 6 bases from J; junction bases left unmatched: 10. The CDR3 DNA is TGCAGCGTGGCCGGGACAGGGCCGGAGGATACGCAGTATTTT. Translating it yields CSVAGTGPEDTQYF.

This clonotype came up a few times. V usage is TRBV20-1 and J usage is TRBJ1-2; D is uncertain. This CDR3 is 14 amino acids long. Germline V lookup: CDR1 DFQATT, CDR2 SNEGSKA (reference sequence). Trimming cost V 5 bases and J 4 bases, with 17 bases left between them. The CDR3 region is CSARREPGTYGYTF. The CDR3 DNA reads as TGCAGTGCTCGACGGGAGCCCGGAACCTATGGCTACACCTTC.

This clonotype showed up just a few times. The CDR3 region is CASSLRAGTLRLFF. DNA of the CDR3: TGTGCCAGCAGCTTAAGGGCCGGGACCCTGCGGCTGTTTTTT. The chain is built from TRBV11-2 and TRBJ2-2; possibly TRBD1 or TRBD2 for D (5 bases each). Looked up from germline, CDR1 is SGHAT and CDR2 is FQNNGV. The CDR3 loop spans 14 amino acids. Trimming shortened V by 2 bases and J by 13 bases, and 17 bases separated the two germline ends.

J is TRBJ1-2 and V is TRBV11-2; 8 positions agree with TRBD1. The length of the CDR3 is 13 residues. J was trimmed by 6 bases and V by 1 base; bases with no gene match: 1. CDR1 is SGHAT, CDR2 FQNNGV, per germline. CDR3 in amino acids: CASSLGTGHGYTF. The CDR3, as DNA: TGTGCCAGCAGCTTAGGGACAGGGCATGGCTACACCTTC.

In its sample, this clonotype ranks as medium-sized. This sequence joins TRBV19 and TRBJ2-7; D gene uncertain. Trimming cost V 3 bases and J 1 base, with 10 bases left between them. The CDR3 runs to 14 residues. From germline, CDR1 is LNHDA and CDR2 SQIVND (reference sequence). The CDR3: CASSIAGGSYEQYF. The CDR3 DNA follows: TGTGCCAGTAGTATTGCCGGCGGTTCCTACGAGCAGTACTTC.